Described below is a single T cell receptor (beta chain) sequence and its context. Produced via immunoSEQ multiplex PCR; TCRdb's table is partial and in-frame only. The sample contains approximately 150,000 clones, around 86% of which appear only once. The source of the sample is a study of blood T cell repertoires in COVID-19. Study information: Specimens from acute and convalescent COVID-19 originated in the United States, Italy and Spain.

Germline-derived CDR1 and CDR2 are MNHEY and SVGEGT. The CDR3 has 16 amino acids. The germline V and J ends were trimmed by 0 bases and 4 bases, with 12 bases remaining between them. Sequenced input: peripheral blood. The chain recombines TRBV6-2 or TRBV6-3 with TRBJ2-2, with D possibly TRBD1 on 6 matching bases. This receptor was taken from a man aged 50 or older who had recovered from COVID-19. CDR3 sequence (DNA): TGTGCCAGCAGTTACTCGACCCTACAGGGCACCGGGGAGCTGTTTTTT. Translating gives CASSYSTLQGTGELFF.